This T cell receptor beta chain was identified during a study of Graves' ophthalmopathy and Graves' hyperthyroidism. Study-level results: Between ophthalmopathy and stable hyperthyroidism, a 13-signature model drew a separation with nearly 90% sensitivity and roughly 80% specificity. Most thyroid clonotypes expanded beyond 0.001 frequency were also found in blood.

CDR1 and CDR2 (germline): SGDLS, YYNGEE. Deletions cut 2 bases from V and 7 bases from J, with 16 bases between. The CDR3 spans 15 residues. Aged 18 to 65, hyperthyroidism patients had new diagnoses of under 2 months' duration. RNA transcripts served as template for amplifying TCR beta CDR3 sequences. The workflow started with a first-round RT-PCR run with HTBI primers and then moved on to a second-round multiplex PCR. TCRdb re-called the multiplex PCR reads through MiXCR, storing one row per CDR3 protein. The sample carries over a million distinct CDR3 sequences, 35% to 40% recorded once. This clonotype was counted ten times or more. What it binds is not known.

Material: peripheral blood or thyroid tissue (not recorded which). The rearrangement links TRBV9 to TRBJ1-5; D possibly corresponds to TRBD1 (5 bases). This TCR came from an adult man with Graves' hyperthyroidism. The CDR3 protein is CASSVYPARDQPQHF. CDR3 sequence (DNA): TGTGCCAGCAGCGTTTATCCCGCCCGGGACCAGCCCCAGCATTTT. The full variable domain, its missing parts supplied by reference TRBV9 and TRBJ1-5, is DSGVTQTPKHLITATGQRVTLRCSPRSGDLSVYWYQQSLDQGLQFLIQYYNGEERAKGNILERFSAQQFPDLHSELNLSSLELGDSALYFCASSVYPARDQPQHFGDGTRLSIL.